These 31 T cell receptor beta chains were all obtained from the same sample, sequenced in a study of CD8+ T cells in alopecia areata. In each case, RNA was isolated and then reverse transcribed into cDNA as the sequencing template. The method was immunoSEQ multiplex PCR; TCRdb's version includes in-frame clones alone and lacks a portion of them. Of 170,000 or so clones listed, roughly 50% are singletons. Indicated treatment: oral pan-JAK inhibitor, 5-10 mg twice daily. The source material was CD8+ T cells sorted from blood, sampled at week 24, from a patient treated with tofacitinib. These receptors were taken from a human donor with alopecia areata.

V usage is TRBV6-5 and J usage is TRBJ2-7, with D uncertain. The CDR3 is 13 amino acids. V was cut by 2 bases and J by 6 bases, with 11 bases left in between. CDR1 is MNHEY, CDR2 SVGAGI, per germline. The CDR3 DNA reads TGTGCCAGCAGTTACCATGGGGATGGCGAGCAGTACTTC. The encoded protein is CASSYHGDGEQYF.

The CDR3 DNA follows: TGTGCCAGCAAGGCTAACACCTACGAGCAGTACTTC. Protein product: CASKANTYEQYF. The gene calls are TRBV7-9 and TRBJ2-7; D gene ambiguous. This CDR3 comprises 12 residues. V lost 7 bases to trimming and J lost 2 bases, with 9 bases between them. In germline, CDR1 is SEHNR, CDR2 FQNEAQ (reference sequence).

The chain combines TRBV29-1 with TRBJ2-3; the match to TRBD1 covers 8 bases. The CDR3 contains 14 residues. V lost 2 bases and J lost 5; bases outside the gene matches: 6. CDR1 SQVTM and CDR2 ANQGSEA come from the germline V gene. CDR3 protein: CSVEPQGAGDTQYF. The CDR3 DNA follows: TGCAGCGTTGAACCCCAGGGGGCCGGAGATACGCAGTATTTT.

The J gene is TRBJ2-6, the V gene TRBV27; D is unresolved. V shed 10 bases and J shed 1 base, with 14 bases lying between them. The CDR3 totals 15 residues. From germline, CDR1 is MNHEY and CDR2 SMNVEV (reference sequence). DNA for the CDR3: TGTGCCAACGCCCCTGGTGATTCTGGGGCCAACGTCCTGACTTTC. Protein product: CANAPGDSGANVLTF.

This rearrangement joins TRBV29-1 to TRBJ2-7; the match to TRBD1 covers 9 bases. This CDR3 is built from 13 residues. The V segment lost 7 bases and the J segment 5 bases; nucleotides outside the gene matches: 9. In germline, CDR1 is SQVTM, CDR2 ANQGSEA. The CDR3 DNA is TGCAGCGGGACAGGGACAGGGATGCACGAGCAGTACTTC. Protein sequence: CSGTGTGMHEQYF.

This clone was counted only a few times. The chain links TRBV29-1 to TRBJ2-1, with D possibly being TRBD2 (5 bases). There are 11 residues in the CDR3. CDR1 and CDR2 from the germline V gene are SQVTM and ANQGSEA. V was cut by 4 bases and J by 10 bases, with 11 bases left in between. The CDR3 sequence: CSVAPRGEQFF. The CDR3 DNA sequence: TGCAGCGTTGCCCCACGAGGGGAGCAGTTCTTC.

This rearrangement joins TRBV27 to TRBJ1-5; D not certain. Germline V gives CDR1 MNHEY, CDR2 SMNVEV (reference sequence). V gave up 3 bases and J gave up 6 bases, with 12 bases separating them. The CDR3 spans 14 residues. The chain's CDR3 is CASSLSYRAQPQHF. The CDR3 coding sequence is TGTGCCAGCAGTTTGAGTTATCGGGCTCAGCCCCAGCATTTT.

The gene calls are TRBV25-1 and TRBJ1-2, with D possibly being TRBD1 (5 bases). This CDR3 region has 13 residues. With 3 bases removed from V and 4 bases from J, the gap between germline ends came to 9 bases. Per the germline V gene, CDR1 is MGHDK and CDR2 is SYGVNS. CDR3 residues: CASSEGRTYGYTF. The CDR3 nucleotides are TGTGCCAGCAGTGAGGGACGGACCTATGGCTACACCTTC.

The genes are TRBV14 and TRBJ2-3; D not certain. CDR1 is SGHDN, CDR2 FVKESK, per germline. The CDR3 has 13 residues. Trimming pared 3 bases from V and 4 bases from J, leaving 8 bases between. The CDR3 nucleotides are TGTGCCAGCAGCCAGGTCACTGCAGATACGCAGTATTTT. This encodes CASSQVTADTQYF.

This clone was counted between two and nine times. In nucleotides, the CDR3 is TGTGCCAGCAGCCCGAGAGGGACTAGCTCCTACGAGCAGTACTTC. Encoded protein: CASSPRGTSSYEQYF. The rearrangement uses TRBV4-2 and TRBJ2-7, with 8 bases fitting TRBD2. With V trimmed by 4 bases and J by 0 bases, 5 bases remained unmatched. The CDR3 is 15 amino acids. CDR1 and CDR2 (germline): LGHNA, YNFKEQ.

This clone was recorded a few times. This chain links TRBV15 with TRBJ2-2, with 9 bases identical to TRBD2. V lost 7 bases and J lost 5; bases outside the gene matches: 8. Per the germline V gene, CDR1 is LNHNV and CDR2 is YYDKDF (reference sequence). The CDR3 runs 15 residues. This CDR3 reads CATTNSGGLTGELFF. The CDR3 nucleotides are TGTGCCACCACCAACAGCGGGGGGTTAACCGGGGAGCTGTTTTTT.

This clone was seen more than once but under ten times. The chain links TRBV29-1 to TRBJ2-7; D gene unclear. CDR1 and CDR2 (germline): SQVTM, ANQGSEA. With 7 bases removed from V and 1 base from J, the gap between germline ends came to 14 bases. This CDR3 is built from 13 residues. CDR3: CSAQKFGSYEQYF. The CDR3 bases are TGCAGCGCCCAAAAGTTTGGTTCCTACGAGCAGTACTTC.

The rearrangement uses TRBV6-5 and TRBJ2-5; no clear D gene. The J call is uncertain, as TRBJ2-7 better fits the DNA end. This CDR3 is built from 14 residues. Germline V lookup: CDR1 MNHEY, CDR2 SVGAGI. Here the CDR3 DNA reads TGTGCCAGCAGTTGGTCCCAGGATCCCTACGAGCAGTACTTC. Translating it yields CASSWSQDPYEQYF.

The chain uses TRBV9 and TRBJ2-7; 10 bases are shared with TRBD1. Germline CDR1 is SGDLS and CDR2 is YYNGEE. CDR3 length: 14 amino acids. V lost 4 bases and J lost 6; bases outside the gene matches: 7. The CDR3 DNA reads TGTGCCAGCAGCTTAAGGACAGGGGGACGCGAGCAGTACTTC. This sequence encodes CASSLRTGGREQYF.

The V gene is TRBV7-9, the J gene TRBJ2-3; D not certain. The CDR3 sequence is 16 residues long. With 4 bases removed from V and 3 bases from J, the gap between germline ends came to 17 bases. Germline CDR1 is SEHNR and CDR2 is FQNEAQ (reference sequence). CDR3 nucleotides: TGTGCCAGCAGCTCTAGACTGCCTCCCGATACAGATACGCAGTATTTT. This gives the protein CASSSRLPPDTDTQYF.

The chain links TRBV4-1 to TRBJ2-7, with TRBD1 matching over 7 bases. Germline CDR1 reads MGHRA; CDR2 reads YSYEKL. The CDR3 is 15 residues long. V dropped 1 base and J dropped 3; count of bases not matched to a gene: 6. CDR3 residues: CASSQVNRGNYEQYF. CDR3 in DNA: TGCGCCAGCAGCCAAGTTAACAGGGGAAACTACGAGCAGTACTTC.

The chain couples TRBV19 to TRBJ1-5; D might be TRBD1 (6 bases). Germline V gene data show CDR1 as LNHDA and CDR2 as SQIVND (reference sequence). The length of the CDR3 is 16 residues. The V end lost 5 bases, the J end lost 4 bases, and 18 bases lay between the germline ends. The CDR3 nucleotides read TGTGCCAGTAGTCGTCCGGGACACGCCGATAATCAGCCCCAGCATTTT. This sequence encodes CASSRPGHADNQPQHF. Drawing the rest from reference TRBV19 and TRBJ1-5, the complete variable domain is DGGITQSPKYLFRKEGQNVTLSCEQNLNHDAMYWYRQDPGQGLRLIYYSQIVNDFQKGDIAEGYSVSREKKESFPLTVTSAQKNPTAFYLCASSRPGHADNQPQHFGDGTRLSIL.

The gene calls are TRBV4-1 and TRBJ2-1, with 11 bases that match TRBD1. The CDR3 spans 16 residues. Germline-derived CDR1 and CDR2 are MGHRA and YSYEKL. J lost 8 bases, V lost 3 bases, and 9 bases had no gene match. CDR3 sequence: CASSHPRTGGSDEQFF. The CDR3 region has the DNA TGCGCCAGCAGCCACCCGCGGACAGGGGGCTCCGATGAGCAGTTCTTC.

This clone was seen only a few times. CDR3 DNA sequence: TGCAGCGCCCCTTTGTCTAGCGGGGGGCGTGAGCAGTTCTTC. Its protein is CSAPLSSGGREQFF. This chain joins TRBV29-1 and TRBJ2-1; 11 bases align to TRBD2. The CDR3 is 14 amino acids. The germline V gene encodes CDR1 SQVTM and CDR2 ANQGSEA. V lost 7 bases, J lost 9 bases, and 11 bases stayed unmatched.

Concerning this clone: The junction departs from germline at one end; a sequencing error may be responsible. The chain has TRBV13 and TRBJ1-5; the D gene is possibly TRBD1 (6 bases). There are 14 residues in the CDR3. Germline values: CDR1 PRHDT, CDR2 FYEKMQ (reference sequence). CDR3 bases: TGTGCCAGCAGCGTAGGGGGAGGTGCGGAGCCCCAGCATTTT. Its translation is CASSVGGGAEPQHF.

The V gene is TRBV5-1, the J gene TRBJ2-7; perhaps TRBD1 as D (6 bases). CDR3 length equals 16 residues. Germline CDR1 is SGHRS and CDR2 is YFSETQ. V was pared by 0 bases and J by 1 base, with 14 bases between. This chain's CDR3 is CASSLAWAGESYEQYF. CDR3 DNA: TGCGCCAGCAGCTTGGCGTGGGCAGGGGAGTCCTACGAGCAGTACTTC.

The rearrangement joins TRBV11-2 to TRBJ2-2; a possible D gene is TRBD1 (5 bases). V was shortened by 6 bases and J by 6 bases, with 8 bases between the two germline ends. This CDR3 contains 12 residues. Germline CDR1 reads SGHAT; CDR2 reads FQNNGV. The CDR3 loop is CASSQGAGELFF. The CDR3 DNA is TGTGCCAGCAGTCAAGGGGCCGGGGAGCTGTTTTTT.

V gene TRBV7-2 combines with J gene TRBJ2-1, with D tentatively TRBD1 (6 bases). Per the germline V gene, CDR1 is SGHTA and CDR2 is FQGNSA. Between the trimmed V and J ends, which lost 4 bases and 4 bases, there was a span of 14 bases. The CDR3 runs 15 residues. Here the CDR3 reads CASSSGRGTYNEQFF. In DNA, the CDR3 is TGTGCCAGCAGCTCGGGCCGTGGGACATACAATGAGCAGTTCTTC.

The J gene is TRBJ1-6, the V gene TRBV25-1; 9 nucleotides agree with TRBD1. Unmatched junction bases numbered 6, after V lost 2 bases and J lost 7 bases. The CDR3 sequence is 16 residues long. The germline V gene has CDR1 MGHDK and CDR2 SYGVNS. CDR3 DNA: TGTGCCAGCAGTGAACTTCGACAGGGGGACAATTCACCCCTCCACTTT. Its protein product is CASSELRQGDNSPLHF.

The chain has TRBV2 and TRBJ1-5, with D maybe TRBD1 (5 bases). Trimming removed 0 bases at V and 4 bases at J, with 10 bases between. Germline V gene sequence: CDR1 SNHLY, CDR2 FYNNEI. The CDR3 runs 15 residues. The CDR3 sequence: CASSEARGRNQPQHF. CDR3 coding DNA: TGTGCCAGCAGTGAAGCGCGGGGCAGGAATCAGCCCCAGCATTTT.

The chain recombines TRBV10-1 with TRBJ2-7; 8 bases agree with TRBD1. CDR3 length: 13 residues. CDR1 WNHNN and CDR2 SYGVQD come from the germline V gene (reference sequence). Germline trimming cut 4 bases from V and 3 bases from J; bases unmatched to any gene: 2. The CDR3 region is CASSVDRGYEQYF. The CDR3, as DNA: TGCGCCAGCAGTGTAGACAGGGGCTACGAGCAGTACTTC.

The V call is TRBV6-5, the J call TRBJ1-2, with D uncertain. The CDR3 is made up of 13 amino acids. The V end was cut by 5 bases, the J end by 4 bases, with 11 bases between. Germline CDR1 MNHEY, CDR2 SVGAGI. CDR3 nucleotides: TGTGCCAGCAGTGAATTCAACAGCTATGGCTACACCTTC. It translates to CASSEFNSYGYTF.

This sequence joins TRBV2 and TRBJ2-7; 8 bases are a match to TRBD1. Losses at the gene ends were 5 bases for V and 6 bases for J; bases not matched to a gene: 12. This CDR3 has 15 amino acids. From germline, CDR1 is SNHLY and CDR2 FYNNEI. For the CDR3, the DNA is TGTGCCAGCAGTTCCCCTCGGACAGGGCTGATCGAGCAGTACTTC. This codes for CASSSPRTGLIEQYF.

The chain joins TRBV10-2 to TRBJ2-5; D tentatively reads TRBD1 or TRBD2 (6 bases each). Trimming pared 8 bases from V and 1 base from J, leaving 14 bases between. The V gene's germline CDR1 is WSHSY and CDR2 SAAADI. CDR3 size: 14 residues. CDR3 sequence: CASGGHLRQETQYF. In DNA form, the CDR3 reads TGCGCCAGCGGGGGGCACCTACGCCAAGAGACCCAGTACTTC.

This clone was seen repeatedly, ten times or more. The chain has TRBV11-2 and TRBJ2-3, with D possibly being TRBD2 (6 bases). V was clipped by 5 bases and J by 7 bases, with 10 bases between them. Germline assignment: CDR1 SGHAT and CDR2 FQNNGV. The CDR3 is made up of 12 amino acids. CDR3: CASSPGGYTQYF. CDR3 nucleotide sequence: TGTGCCAGCAGCCCAGGAGGGTATACGCAGTATTTT.

The chain has TRBV7-9 and TRBJ1-6; D is ambiguous. Trimming removed 5 bases at V and 11 bases at J, with 7 bases between. The CDR3 spans 11 residues. Germline V gene data show CDR1 as SEHNR and CDR2 as FQNEAQ (reference sequence). DNA for the CDR3: TGTGCCAGCAGCGCCTCAGCACCCCTCCACTTT. It translates to CASSASAPLHF. The full variable domain, completed using reference TRBV7-9 and TRBJ1-6, is DTGVSQNPRHKITKRGQNVTFRCDPISEHNRLYWYRQTLGQGPEFLTYFQNEAQLEKSRLLSDRFSAERPKGSFSTLEIQRTEQGDSAMYLCASSASAPLHFGNGTRLTVT.